This T cell receptor beta chain was retrieved from a study of T cell responses to AZD1222 COVID-19 vaccine (dated by TCRdb to the early 2020s). Concerning the study at large: Because spike-specific TCR depth and breadth did not differ between the two schedules, AZD1222 recipients who got a second dose at roughly 4 weeks were pooled with those who got a second dose at roughly 12 weeks. TCR sequencing covered some 240 trial participants: about 210 given two doses of AZD1222 and 26 given two doses of MenACWY control vaccine. Enrollment into the trials was organized by age into subgroups of 18-55, 56-69 and 70-plus years, and those subgroups contained approximately 160, 26 and 62 TCR-sequenced participants, respectively. Results and caveats for the whole study, not just this receptor: Conclusions about previously exposed vaccinees are limited, since just six AZD1222 recipients were seropositive for SARS-CoV-2 at baseline. No day 14 peak-response samples were available, so repertoires were characterized only after the peak T cell response. In the small 56-69-year group, the increase in depth fell short of significance, most likely because of low power. Vaccine-associated CD4 TCRs spanned the whole spike protein, with dominant responses in regions 160-218 and 743-854. After two AZD1222 doses, both the breadth and the depth of spike-specific TCRs were significantly higher than at day 0 and than in MenACWY recipients. Nearly half of unique spike-specific TCRs reportedly recognized epitopes outside regions mutated in the B.1.351 and B.1.1.7 variants. Participants were mostly white British, with more females than males. The authors suggested clonal diversity may have been underestimated.

This specimen's time point label, per the study, means: baseline before first vaccination. Samples from vaccinated people were obtained from the UK trials COV001 and COV002, which included a single-blind randomized controlled phase 2/3 trial of AZD1222 (ChAdOx1 nCoV-19) in healthy adults. For TCRbeta chain sequencing, PBMC samples from trial participants were taken at day 0 and at day 28 after the second dose. The CDR3 regions of human TCRbeta chains were analyzed by immunosequencing. From the authors' description of their analysis: TCRs in the repertoires were compared against a reference library of SARS-CoV-2-specific TCRs that had been generated with the MIRA antigen-specificity platform. Breadth was defined as the fraction of unique TCRs that were SARS-CoV-2-associated. Depth was defined as the fraction of total T cells that were SARS-CoV-2-associated. Using the MIRA data, each spike-specific TCR was assigned both to the spike region to which the TCR was reactive and to a CD4 or CD8 class. Log10-transformed breadth and depth values were compared by one-way ANOVA with Sidak's multiple comparisons tests. TCRdb obtained this table from immuneACCESS and retained in-frame rearrangements with V and J assigned. These tables miss some clones; where compared with another copy, unresolved V genes account for less than half of the shortfall, and the remainder is unexplained. The DNA gave D and trimming, while V, J and clone size come from that table. The sample table holds 110,000 to 150,000 clones, of which 90% were seen once. In total, the top ten clones hold about 3.5% of the sample.

This clone was seen only once. No antigen is known for it. No base quality information exists; no much larger clone differs at one position. The source of this sequence is an adult in good health. Sequences were derived from peripheral blood, sampled on day 0 of AZD1222 vaccination.

CDR3 loop: CASSTRQPSDTQYF. The nucleotide sequence is TGTGCCAGCAGCACCCGACAGCCCTCAGATACGCAGTATTTT. This chain is built from TRBV9 and TRBJ2-3; the D gene is perhaps TRBD1, from 5 matching bases. The CDR3 sequence holds 14 residues, the cysteine and phenylalanine included. The CDR3 DNA has 42 bases and is translated from base 1. Cut back by 4 bases and 4 bases, the V and J ends lie 13 bases apart. The germline V gene supplies CDR1 SGDLS and CDR2 YYNGEE.